This entry lists 16 T cell receptor beta chains sequenced from one sample in a study. TCRdb called the 5' RACE reads again in MiXCR, with one record for every CDR3 protein. Among tens of thousands of distinct CDR3 sequences listed, around a quarter were seen once. Sequencing was done on a sample of tumor-infiltrating memory CD4+ T cells sorted from the breast tumor. Subset noted: memory CD4+ T cells, CD4+CD45RO+CD25-. All receptors derive from a female donor with breast cancer.

This clonotype was counted between two and nine times. The genes are TRBV19 and TRBJ2-6; D may be TRBD2 (6 bases). Trimming shortened V by 6 bases and J by 4 bases, and 10 bases separated the two germline ends. CDR1 is LNHDA and CDR2 is SQIVND in the germline V gene (reference sequence). The CDR3 contains 14 residues. The CDR3 sequence is CASRSSAGANVLTF. The CDR3 nucleotides read TGTGCCAGTAGATCTAGCGCCGGGGCCAACGTCCTGACTTTC.

The chain combines TRBV28 with TRBJ2-5; D not certain. This CDR3 has 14 residues. V was clipped by 1 base and J by 5 bases, with 11 bases between them. Germline assignment: CDR1 MDHEN and CDR2 SYDVKM. CDR3 amino acids: CASSLFYREETQYF. CDR3 nucleotides: TGTGCCAGCAGTTTATTTTATCGAGAGGAGACCCAGTACTTC.

V gene TRBV20-1 combines with J gene TRBJ2-1; the D is unclear. Germline CDR1 and CDR2: DFQATT and SNEGSKA (reference sequence). V shed 2 bases and J shed 0 bases, with 5 bases lying between them. This CDR3 spans 13 amino acids. The CDR3 bases are TGCAGTGCTAGAAGGAGCTCCTACAATGAGCAGTTCTTC. Translation gives CSARRSSYNEQFF.

The table lists this clonotype with a count of one. The chain combines TRBV5-1 with TRBJ2-3; D may be TRBD2 (5 bases). V was pared by 1 base and J by 2 bases, with 14 bases between. This CDR3 is 16 amino acids long. In germline, CDR1 is SGHRS, CDR2 YFSETQ. The CDR3 loop is CASSLPPSSFTDTQYF. The CDR3 DNA is TGCGCCAGCAGCTTGCCTCCTAGCTCCTTCACAGATACGCAGTATTTT.

The CDR3 coding sequence is TGTGCCAGCAGTTTCGGTAGGCCTAGCGGGAGATCATACAATGAGCAGTTCTTC. It encodes CASSFGRPSGRSYNEQFF. This chain links TRBV12-3 or TRBV12-4 with TRBJ2-1; 10 bases fit TRBD2. Unmatched junction bases numbered 12, after V lost 3 bases and J lost 4 bases. The CDR3 length is 18 residues.

This clonotype was counted between two and nine times. The J gene is TRBJ1-2, the V gene TRBV28; D remains ambiguous. CDR3 length equals 11 residues. V was cut by 10 bases and J by 1 base, with 7 bases left in between. Germline V lookup: CDR1 MDHEN, CDR2 SYDVKM. Here the CDR3 DNA reads TGTGCCACCGAACGTAACTATGGCTACACCTTC. Protein product: CATERNYGYTF.

About this clonotype: This clone may be a read error of a much larger clone one base away. J is TRBJ1-5 and V is TRBV29-1; D may be TRBD1 (6 bases). The CDR3 totals 14 residues. Germline-derived CDR1 and CDR2 are SQVTM and ANQGSEA. Deletions cut 7 bases from V and 5 bases from J, with 18 bases between. The CDR3 sequence: CSARPSGVDQPQHF. CDR3 bases: TGCAGCGCTAGACCCTCAGGGGTCGATCAGCCCCAGCATTTT.

For this clonotype: Compared with germline, one end of the junction differs, possibly owing to a read error. The J gene is TRBJ2-1, the V gene TRBV7-6, with 9 nucleotides matching TRBD1. Germline CDR1 and CDR2: SGHVS and FNYEAQ. The CDR3 runs 15 residues. The CDR3 reads CSSSLDRGTYNEQFF. CDR3 DNA: TGTTCCAGCAGCTTGGACAGGGGTACCTACAATGAGCAGTTCTTC.

The chain joins TRBV5-1 to TRBJ1-1, with TRBD1 identical over 7 bases. J gave up 8 bases and V 5 bases, and 9 bases lay outside the gene matches. Germline V gene data show CDR1 as SGHRS and CDR2 as YFSETQ. The CDR3 is made up of 13 amino acids. The DNA for the CDR3 is TGCGCCAGCAGTATACAGGGGTCTACCGAAGCTTTCTTT. Protein product: CASSIQGSTEAFF.

The chain carries TRBV29-1 and TRBJ2-7, with 9 bases identical to TRBD1. The CDR3 runs 14 residues. Germline CDR1 and CDR2: SQVTM and ANQGSEA. V lost 4 bases to trimming and J lost 4 bases; unmatched junction nucleotides: 8. The CDR3 spells CSVATRQGVYEQYF. CDR3 in DNA: TGCAGCGTTGCGACTAGACAGGGGGTGTACGAGCAGTACTTC.

V usage is TRBV27 and J usage is TRBJ1-6; D gene uncertain. Germline CDR1 reads MNHEY; CDR2 reads SMNVEV (reference sequence). The V gene lost 8 bases and the J gene lost 6 bases, with 17 bases spanning the gap. The CDR3 is 15 residues long. As DNA, the CDR3 is TGTGCCAGCGGCCGAGACTTATCTGGTAATTCACCCCTCCACTTT. It is translated as CASGRDLSGNSPLHF.

This clonotype appeared a few times. The rearrangement links TRBV10-3 to TRBJ1-2; D is possibly TRBD1 (5 bases). The CDR3 is made up of 15 amino acids. Trimming took 7 bases from V and 2 from J, leaving 17 bases between them. CDR1 ENHRY and CDR2 SYGVKD come from the germline V gene. The CDR3 region is CAINQGSLANYGYTF. The DNA of the CDR3 is TGTGCCATCAATCAGGGCAGCTTGGCCAACTATGGCTACACCTTC.

The chain recombines TRBV12-3 or TRBV12-4 with TRBJ1-5, with a weak D call TRBD1 (5 bases). The V end lost 3 bases, the J end lost 5 bases, and 14 bases lay between the germline ends. The CDR3 is made up of 15 amino acids. DNA of the CDR3: TGTGCCAGCAGTTTGATGCGGGGCGTCGATCAGCCCCAGCATTTT. Its translation: CASSLMRGVDQPQHF.

This clonotype came up a few times. The chain carries TRBV5-1 and TRBJ2-2, with TRBD1 as a possible D gene (6 bases). Looked up from germline, CDR1 is SGHRS and CDR2 is YFSETQ. V was trimmed by 3 bases and J by 3 bases, leaving 9 bases between them. This CDR3 region has 14 residues. CDR3 in DNA: TGCGCCAGCAGCTCTCGGACAGACACCGGGGAGCTGTTTTTT. This codes for CASSSRTDTGELFF.

This clonotype occurred many times. The chain has TRBV24-1 and TRBJ2-3; perhaps TRBD1 as D (6 bases). CDR1 and CDR2 (germline): KGHDR, SFDVKD. V lost 7 bases and J lost 3, with 10 bases in between. This CDR3 contains 13 residues. The CDR3, as DNA: TGTGCCACCAGCTTACAGGGAACAGATACGCAGTATTTT. It specifies CATSLQGTDTQYF.

This clonotype appeared a few times. The rearrangement joins TRBV20-1 to TRBJ2-7; the D is unclear. The CDR3 extends over 14 amino acids. Germline lookup yields CDR1 DFQATT and CDR2 SNEGSKA (reference sequence). V was clipped by 1 base and J by 1 base, with 11 bases between them. This CDR3 reads CSARVGSRSYEQYF. The CDR3 DNA reads as TGCAGTGCTAGAGTGGGGTCGAGGTCCTACGAGCAGTACTTC.